The 21 T cell receptor beta chains reported below all come from one sample, sequenced in a study of blood T cell repertoires in COVID-19. Profiling relied on immunoSEQ multiplex PCR, and the TCRdb table lists in-frame clones only, not all of them. The sample includes under 250,000 clones, about four fifths of them seen just once. Specimen: peripheral blood. All receptors come from a man aged 50 to 59 with active or convalescent COVID-19.

This chain uses TRBV30 with TRBJ2-2; tentative D call: TRBD2 (5 bases). Between the trimmed V and J ends, which lost 5 bases and 4 bases, there was a span of 8 bases. The CDR3 spans 12 residues. Looked up from germline, CDR1 is GTSNPN and CDR2 is SVGIG (reference sequence). The CDR3 DNA follows: TGTGCCTGGGAGGAGGTCACCGGGGAGCTGTTTTTT. Translated, it gives CAWEEVTGELFF.

V usage is TRBV5-4 and J usage is TRBJ2-7, with 9 positions matching TRBD1. With V trimmed by 2 bases and J by 5 bases, 8 bases remained unmatched. The CDR3 extends over 15 amino acids. Germline V gene data show CDR1 as SGHNT and CDR2 as YYREEE (reference sequence). The chain's CDR3 is CASSLVGQGFDEQYF. In DNA form, the CDR3 reads TGTGCCAGCAGCTTAGTGGGACAGGGTTTCGACGAGCAGTACTTC.

This clone turned up a few times. The chain links TRBV27 to TRBJ1-5, with TRBD1 matching 7 bases. This CDR3 comprises 15 residues. Germline V gives CDR1 MNHEY, CDR2 SMNVEV (reference sequence). V dropped 6 bases and J dropped 2; count of bases not matched to a gene: 7. Written as DNA, the CDR3 is TGTGCCAGCAGCCTAGGGGGCATGGGCAATCAGCCCCAGCATTTT. Amino acids: CASSLGGMGNQPQHF.

This chain joins TRBV11-2 and TRBJ1-2; 8 positions agree with TRBD1. CDR3 length: 16 amino acids. The ends lost 6 bases at V and 1 base at J; junction bases unmatched: 10. CDR1 and CDR2 (germline): SGHAT, FQNNGV. Here the CDR3 DNA reads TGTGCCAGCAGGAACACCGGGACAGGACTTAACTATGGCTACACCTTC. As protein: CASRNTGTGLNYGYTF.

The chain is built from TRBV3-1 (or the pseudogene TRBV3-2) and TRBJ2-7, with TRBD2 matching 8 bases. CDR1 is LGHDT, CDR2 YNNKEL, per germline (reference sequence). Trimming took 4 bases from V and 3 from J; bases not matched to a gene: 8. This CDR3 has 15 amino acids. As DNA, the CDR3 is TGTGCCAGCAGCCGAAGCGGGACTAGTCGCTACGAGCAGTACTTC. This translates into CASSRSGTSRYEQYF.

The chain couples TRBV7-2 to TRBJ2-1, with TRBD2 as a possible D gene (5 bases). The ends were cut back, 5 bases at V and 9 bases at J, with 17 bases in the middle. Germline-derived CDR1 and CDR2 are SGHTA and FQGNSA. The CDR3 contains 14 residues. Here the CDR3 DNA reads TGTGCCAGCAGCAACGGACTCCAATTTGGTGAGCAGTTCTTC. It translates to CASSNGLQFGEQFF.

This chain links TRBV2 with TRBJ2-1, with 13 bases fitting TRBD2. The CDR3 loop spans 19 amino acids. Germline lookup yields CDR1 SNHLY and CDR2 FYNNEI. V lost 6 bases, J lost 3 bases, and 14 bases stayed unmatched. The chain's CDR3 is CASRDRTSGGHPHYNEQFF. CDR3 nucleotide sequence: TGTGCCAGCAGGGACCGGACTAGCGGGGGCCACCCTCACTACAATGAGCAGTTCTTC.

The chain carries TRBV28 and TRBJ1-5, with 7 bases that match TRBD1. CDR3 length equals 14 residues. The V gene's germline CDR1 is MDHEN and CDR2 SYDVKM. J gave up 5 bases and V 8 bases, and 9 bases lay outside the gene matches. The CDR3: CASRQGWGHQPQHF. The CDR3, as DNA: TGTGCCAGCCGACAGGGTTGGGGCCATCAGCCCCAGCATTTT.

The rearrangement links TRBV10-2 to TRBJ2-7; 10 positions agree with TRBD2. Germline CDR1 is WSHSY and CDR2 is SAAADI. V shed 2 bases, J shed 2 bases, and the junction held 6 bases outside the gene matches. CDR3 length: 16 amino acids. The CDR3 DNA reads TGCGCCAGCAGTGAGGGGAGCGGGGGGGGCGCCTACGAGCAGTACTTC. This translates into CASSEGSGGGAYEQYF.

This chain uses TRBV7-9 with TRBJ1-1; D is perhaps TRBD1 (5 bases). CDR3 length: 12 residues. V was clipped by 3 bases and J by 11 bases, with 13 bases between them. Germline CDR1 reads SEHNR; CDR2 reads FQNEAQ (reference sequence). The CDR3 region is CASSLEGFEAFF. For the CDR3, the DNA is TGTGCCAGCAGCTTGGAGGGGTTTGAGGCTTTCTTT.

V gene TRBV3-1 (or the pseudogene TRBV3-2) combines with J gene TRBJ1-2; D remains ambiguous. The length of the CDR3 is 14 residues. V gave up 0 bases and J gave up 4 bases, with 9 bases separating them. Germline-derived CDR1 and CDR2 are LGHDT and YNNKEL (reference sequence). The CDR3 DNA is TGTGCCAGCAGCCAAGATCTGAACAGCTATGGCTACACCTTC. It is translated as CASSQDLNSYGYTF.

The chain joins TRBV7-2 to TRBJ1-2, with 12 bases lining up with TRBD1. The CDR3 sequence is 15 residues long. With 5 bases clipped from V and 4 bases from J, the junction kept 5 bases outside the gene matches. Per germline, CDR1 SGHTA and CDR2 FQGNSA. The DNA for the CDR3 is TGTGCCAGCAGCCAAGGGACAGGGGGCCTCTATGGCTACACCTTC. This gives the protein CASSQGTGGLYGYTF.

This clone was observed a handful of times. The rearrangement uses TRBV28 and TRBJ1-5; weak D call: TRBD1 (5 bases). CDR1 is MDHEN and CDR2 is SYDVKM in the germline V gene. The CDR3 is 15 residues long. V was pared by 6 bases and J by 5 bases, with 17 bases between. CDR3 sequence: CASRPAGGPHQPQHF. In nucleotides, the CDR3 is TGTGCCAGCAGGCCGGCGGGGGGACCACATCAGCCCCAGCATTTT.

The sample holds one count of this clone. V usage is TRBV19 and J usage is TRBJ2-3; tentatively, D is TRBD2 (6 bases). Germline-derived CDR1 and CDR2 are LNHDA and SQIVND (reference sequence). Deletions cut 4 bases from V and 1 base from J, with 9 bases between. The CDR3 covers 14 residues. CDR3: CASSTGGGTDTQYF. CDR3 nucleotides: TGTGCCAGTAGTACTGGCGGGGGCACAGATACGCAGTATTTT.

This chain uses TRBV6-5 with TRBJ2-1; the match to TRBD2 covers 11 bases. Germline assignment: CDR1 MNHEY and CDR2 SVGAGI. Germline trimming cut 6 bases from V and 15 bases from J; bases unmatched to any gene: 13. The CDR3 spans 14 residues. CDR3 in DNA: TGTGCCAGCAGCGGAAGGTCTAGCGGGGGGAGTTTGTTCTTC. Protein sequence: CASSGRSSGGSLFF.

The J gene is TRBJ1-2, the V gene TRBV30; 7 bases agree with TRBD1. Germline V gives CDR1 GTSNPN, CDR2 SVGIG (reference sequence). V shed 2 bases and J 4 bases; nucleotides not matched to a gene: 4. The CDR3 covers 13 residues. In DNA, the CDR3 is TGTGCCTGGAGTAACAGGGGAATCTATGGCTACACCTTC. This codes for CAWSNRGIYGYTF. Together with reference TRBV30 and TRBJ1-2, the CDR3 gives the full variable domain: SQTIHQWPATLVQPVGSPLSLECTVEGTSNPNLYWYRQAAGRGLQLLFYSVGIGQISSEVPQNLSASRPQDRQFILSSKKLLLSDSGFYLCAWSNRGIYGYTFGSGTRLTVV.

The chain combines TRBV19 with TRBJ1-5, with TRBD1 matching over 7 bases. CDR3 length: 14 residues. Trimming took 9 bases from V and 3 from J; bases not matched to a gene: 8. From germline, CDR1 is LNHDA and CDR2 SQIVND (reference sequence). Here the CDR3 DNA reads TGTGCCAGCACCACCGGGACAGTCAATCAGCCCCAGCATTTT. Its translation is CASTTGTVNQPQHF.

This clone was picked up a small number of times. The chain has TRBV5-1 and TRBJ1-1; 11 nucleotides agree with TRBD1. Germline V gene sequence: CDR1 SGHRS, CDR2 YFSETQ. This CDR3 is 15 amino acids long. V trimming: 6 bases; J trimming: 4 bases; junction bases outside the gene matches: 8. CDR3 in DNA: TGCGCCAGCACCACGACCGGGACAGGGGGCACTGAAGCTTTCTTT. It is translated as CASTTTGTGGTEAFF. The variable domain in full, completed from reference TRBV5-1 and TRBJ1-1, reads KAGVTQTPRYLIKTRGQQVTLSCSPISGHRSVSWYQQTPGQGLQFLFEYFSETQRNKGNFPGRFSGRQFSNSRSEMNVSTLELGDSALYLCASTTTGTGGTEAFFGQGTRLTVV.

The rearrangement joins TRBV5-6 to TRBJ2-7; no firm D call. Germline V CDR1 and CDR2: SGHDT, YYEEEE. The CDR3 consists of 16 residues. Trimming removed 5 bases at V and 6 bases at J, with 24 bases between. The CDR3 DNA reads as TGTGCCAGCAGGATTCTTACCGGGTCCTCCGCCTCCGAGCAGTACTTC. The encoded protein is CASRILTGSSASEQYF.

The J gene is TRBJ1-3, the V gene TRBV9; D is unclear. The length of the CDR3 is 17 residues. Germline loops: CDR1 SGDLS, CDR2 YYNGEE. Trimming shortened V by 2 bases and J by 2 bases, and 17 bases separated the two germline ends. The CDR3 DNA reads as TGTGCCAGCAGCGTCTTAGCGCAAGGAGGTCCTGGAAACACCATATATTTT. Translated, it gives CASSVLAQGGPGNTIYF.

CDR3 sequence (DNA): TGTGCCAGCAGGTCGGACAGGGCAAGCTCCTACGAGCAGTACTTC. Protein product: CASRSDRASSYEQYF. The J gene is TRBJ2-7, the V gene TRBV5-4; 8 bases map to TRBD1. CDR1 and CDR2 from the germline V gene are SGHNT and YYREEE (reference sequence). V trimming: 5 bases; J trimming: 0 bases; junction bases outside the gene matches: 7. The CDR3 totals 15 residues.